Detailed here is one T cell receptor beta chain. Its target is not known. Donors were healthy Caucasian individuals from Russia aged roughly 6 to 95. The data are from a study of blood T cells in healthy people across ages. At the level of the study: For every two T cells, template switching captured about one barcoded beta molecule. Points from the study as a whole: When one million T cells were used, diversity estimates were thought to be underestimates.

V shed 3 bases and J shed 2 bases, with 18 bases lying between them. Germline CDR1 is ENHRY and CDR2 is SYGVKD. CDR3 size: 17 residues. For the second PCR, which ran for roughly 6 to 12 cycles, a sample-barcoded 5' primer and a J-beta primer mix were used. Every individual sample yielded 3 million or more paired-end reads (each containing CDR3). One entry per CDR3 protein results from TCRdb running MiXCR on the 5' RACE reads. Among about 900,000 distinct CDR3 sequences listed, around two thirds were seen once. The sequenced material came from blood. The receptor was derived from a man aged 30-40 years in good health. The chain combines TRBV10-3 with TRBJ2-3; D ambiguous. CDR3 sequence reads: CAISDLRPGPDTDTQYF. The CDR3 DNA reads as TGTGCCATCAGTGACCTCCGGCCCGGACCGGACACAGATACGCAGTATTTT.